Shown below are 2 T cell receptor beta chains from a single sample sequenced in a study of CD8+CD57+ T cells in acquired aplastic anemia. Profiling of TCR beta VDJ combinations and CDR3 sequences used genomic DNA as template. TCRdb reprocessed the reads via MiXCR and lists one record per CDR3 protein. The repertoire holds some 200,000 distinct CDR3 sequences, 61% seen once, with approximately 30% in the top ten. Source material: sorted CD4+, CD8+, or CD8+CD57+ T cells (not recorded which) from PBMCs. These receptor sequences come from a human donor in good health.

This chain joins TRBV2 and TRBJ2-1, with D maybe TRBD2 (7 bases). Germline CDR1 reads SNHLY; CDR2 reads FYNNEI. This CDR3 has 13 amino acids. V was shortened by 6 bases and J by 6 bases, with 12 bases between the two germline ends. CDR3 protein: CASSGGQVNEQFF. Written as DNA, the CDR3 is TGTGCCAGCAGCGGGGGGCAGGTCAATGAGCAGTTCTTC.

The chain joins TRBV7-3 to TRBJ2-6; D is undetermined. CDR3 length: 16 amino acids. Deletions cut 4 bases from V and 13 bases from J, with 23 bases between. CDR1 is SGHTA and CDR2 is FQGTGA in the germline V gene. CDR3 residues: CASSWPWSGNSGVLTF. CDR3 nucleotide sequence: TGTGCCAGCAGCTGGCCTTGGTCGGGTAACTCCGGAGTCCTGACTTTC.